One and the same sample provided the 21 T cell receptor beta chains below, sequenced in a study of blood T cell repertoires in COVID-19. Data came from immunoSEQ multiplex PCR; TCRdb stores just in-frame clones and leaves some out. Of about 320,000 clones listed, under 95% are singletons. The specimen was PBMCs or T cells enriched from blood (not recorded which). The receptors derive from a man aged 60 to 75 who had recovered from COVID-19.

This clone has just a few counts. V gene TRBV6-2 or TRBV6-3 combines with J gene TRBJ2-7, with D hard to call. Germline CDR1 reads MNHEY; CDR2 reads SVGEGT. CDR3 length: 16 amino acids. V gave up 3 bases and J gave up 5 bases, with 20 bases separating them. The CDR3 coding sequence is TGTGCCAGCAGTTATGGAGCACCTTCCGATCTCGACGAGCAGTACTTC. Its protein product is CASSYGAPSDLDEQYF.

This CDR3 is CSVESAGGVLQYF. The CDR3 DNA follows: TGCAGCGTTGAATCGGCGGGAGGTGTCCTCCAGTATTTT. This rearrangement joins TRBV29-1 to TRBJ2-3, with 8 bases that match TRBD2. This CDR3 has 13 residues. Germline CDR1 is SQVTM and CDR2 is ANQGSEA. V was pared by 2 bases and J by 12 bases, with 10 bases of the junction left unmatched.

The sample holds one count of this clone. CDR3 nucleotides: TGTGCCTGGAGCGCGTTGACCAGGCATGAAAAACTGTTTTTT. Protein product: CAWSALTRHEKLFF. V is TRBV30 and J is TRBJ1-4; D is unresolved. Per the germline V gene, CDR1 is GTSNPN and CDR2 is SVGIG (reference sequence). The CDR3 has 14 amino acids. Trimming removed 3 bases from V and 6 bases from J, with 14 bases in between.

DNA of the CDR3: TGTGCTACCCATGAAGACAGGGAGTACCAGCCCCAGCATTTT. Amino acid sequence: CATHEDREYQPQHF. The V and J genes are TRBV6-5 and TRBJ1-5; 7 bases line up with TRBD1. CDR1 MNHEY and CDR2 SVGAGI come from the germline V gene. The CDR3 spans 14 residues.

The chain combines TRBV18 with TRBJ2-6; TRBD2 matches at 14 bases. CDR1 is KGHSH, CDR2 LQKENI, per germline. The CDR3 runs 19 residues. J lost 0 bases, V lost 0 bases, and 1 base had no gene match. The CDR3, as DNA: TGTGCCAGCTCACCACCGGGACTAGCGGGAGCCTCTGGGGCCAACGTCCTGACTTTC. As protein: CASSPPGLAGASGANVLTF.

The CDR3 DNA follows: TGTGCCAGCAGCTTAGGGGCCAACGCCTACGAGCAGTACTTC. This gives the protein CASSLGANAYEQYF. This chain connects TRBV7-6 to TRBJ2-7; D remains unclear. Germline CDR1 SGHVS, CDR2 FNYEAQ. V was clipped by 1 base and J by 2 bases, with 9 bases between them. CDR3 length equals 14 residues.

The CDR3 DNA is TGTGCCAGCTCACCGGGCTTGAGGACAAGCACAGATACGCAGTATTTT. Its translation: CASSPGLRTSTDTQYF. The rearrangement joins TRBV18 to TRBJ2-3; the D gene is possibly TRBD1 (5 bases). Germline-derived CDR1 and CDR2 are KGHSH and LQKENI. V gave up 3 bases and J gave up 0 bases, with 13 bases separating them. The CDR3 sequence is 16 residues long.

The rearrangement uses TRBV5-1 and TRBJ2-1; tentatively, D is TRBD2 (5 bases). V lost 2 bases to trimming and J lost 7 bases, with 7 bases between them. This CDR3 has 12 residues. CDR1 and CDR2 (germline): SGHRS, YFSETQ. The CDR3 DNA sequence: TGCGCCAGCAGCTTCCGAGGGAATGAGCAGTTCTTC. This codes for CASSFRGNEQFF.

The chain carries TRBV4-3 and TRBJ2-3; D ambiguous. V was cut by 0 bases and J by 2 bases, with 9 bases left in between. The CDR3 extends over 15 amino acids. Germline-derived CDR1 and CDR2 are LGHNA and YSLEER. The CDR3 DNA sequence: TGCGCCAGCAGCCAAGATGGGCGCGTCACAGATACGCAGTATTTT. Its protein is CASSQDGRVTDTQYF.

The J gene is TRBJ1-2, the V gene TRBV18; no clear D. From germline, CDR1 is KGHSH and CDR2 LQKENI. The CDR3 extends over 15 amino acids. V lost 0 bases and J 2 bases, leaving 10 bases between the germline ends. This CDR3 reads CASSPPLSGNYGYTF. CDR3 coding DNA: TGTGCCAGCTCACCACCATTATCAGGAAACTATGGCTACACCTTC.

The chain joins TRBV12-5 to TRBJ1-5; 7 bases fit TRBD1. J was trimmed by 2 bases and V by 4 bases; bases with no gene match: 5. This CDR3 has 15 residues. Germline-derived CDR1 and CDR2 are LGHNT and FRNRAP. The CDR3 DNA is TGTGCTAGTGGTTCCCCAGGGGGTGGCAATCAGCCCCAGCATTTT. Protein product: CASGSPGGGNQPQHF.

The chain is built from TRBV6-2 or TRBV6-3 and TRBJ2-2; 8 nucleotides line up with TRBD1. The germline V gene encodes CDR1 MNHEY and CDR2 SVGEGT. The CDR3 length is 17 residues. The trim removed 5 bases at V and 11 bases at J, leaving 19 bases unmatched. The CDR3 region has the DNA TGTGCCAGCAGTGCTACCTTCATGGACAGGGTCATACGAGAGCTGTTTTTT. Protein sequence: CASSATFMDRVIRELFF.

The chain couples TRBV3-1 (or the pseudogene TRBV3-2) to TRBJ2-1, with TRBD2 identical over 8 bases. Germline CDR1 LGHDT, CDR2 YNNKEL (reference sequence). CDR3 length: 16 amino acids. V was pared by 4 bases and J by 0 bases, with 5 bases of the junction left unmatched. The CDR3 sequence is CASSLFAGGSYNEQFF. In DNA form, the CDR3 reads TGTGCCAGCAGCCTCTTTGCGGGAGGCTCCTACAATGAGCAGTTCTTC.

This chain joins TRBV15 and TRBJ1-1, with TRBD1 matching over 7 bases. V lost 3 bases, J lost 4 bases, and 5 bases stayed unmatched. CDR1 is LNHNV, CDR2 YYDKDF, per germline (reference sequence). The CDR3 extends over 14 amino acids. The CDR3 DNA sequence: TGTGCCACCAGCAGCCTACAGGGGAGCACTGAAGCTTTCTTT. It specifies CATSSLQGSTEAFF.

V usage is TRBV29-1 and J usage is TRBJ1-2; 10 bases map to TRBD1. This CDR3 has 13 residues. The germline gives CDR1 SQVTM, CDR2 ANQGSEA. Trimming cost V 6 bases and J 6 bases; bases outside gene matches: 7. DNA of the CDR3: TGCAGCGTCTCCGGGACAGGGGATAATGGCTACACCTTC. The encoded protein is CSVSGTGDNGYTF.

The rearrangement links TRBV6-5 to TRBJ2-7; TRBD1 agrees at 8 bases. The CDR3 has 13 amino acids. Germline trimming cut 6 bases from V and 6 bases from J; bases unmatched to any gene: 7. From germline, CDR1 is MNHEY and CDR2 SVGAGI. Here the CDR3 DNA reads TGTGCCAGCAGACCGACAGGGGTAGGCGAGCAGTACTTC. Translating gives CASRPTGVGEQYF.

The chain has TRBV11-3 and TRBJ1-1; D is undetermined. The CDR3 is made up of 13 amino acids. Germline CDR1 is SGHNT and CDR2 is YENEEA. Trimming pared 1 base from V and 6 bases from J, leaving 9 bases between. CDR3 region: CASSLAPRSEAFF. The CDR3 DNA is TGTGCCAGCAGCTTAGCACCCAGGTCTGAAGCTTTCTTT.

The chain carries TRBV19 and TRBJ1-6, with D unclear. This CDR3 region has 15 residues. The germline V gene has CDR1 LNHDA and CDR2 SQIVND (reference sequence). V shed 3 bases and J shed 9 bases, with 15 bases lying between them. The CDR3 DNA follows: TGTGCCAGTAGTATGCTCTCCTCTACGGGTTCACCCCTCCACTTT. The encoded protein is CASSMLSSTGSPLHF.

The chain employs TRBV7-2 and TRBJ2-1, with TRBD2 identical over 12 bases. V lost 5 bases and J lost 9; bases outside the gene matches: 14. The CDR3 is 17 residues long. Looked up from germline, CDR1 is SGHTA and CDR2 is FQGNSA. This CDR3 reads CASSARGASGGASEQFF. For the CDR3, the DNA is TGTGCCAGCAGCGCCCGAGGGGCTAGCGGGGGGGCCAGTGAGCAGTTCTTC.

The chain is built from TRBV7-9 and TRBJ2-1; 13 nucleotides match TRBD2. CDR3 length: 19 amino acids. V lost 6 bases and J lost 0; bases outside the gene matches: 11. Germline CDR1 SEHNR, CDR2 FQNEAQ (reference sequence). The DNA of the CDR3 is TGTGCCAGCAGTTCGCCCACCGGGACTAGCGGGAACTCCTACAATGAGCAGTTCTTC. Translation: CASSSPTGTSGNSYNEQFF.

CDR3 coding DNA: TGTGCCACCAGTGATCCGTCGTCGGGAGGGCGCACCGGGGAGCTGTTTTTT. It codes for CATSDPSSGGRTGELFF. The chain uses TRBV24-1 and TRBJ2-2; 8 nucleotides align to TRBD2. Germline V gene lookup returns CDR1 KGHDR and CDR2 SFDVKD. The V segment lost 3 bases and the J segment 4 bases; nucleotides outside the gene matches: 9. This CDR3 is 17 amino acids long.